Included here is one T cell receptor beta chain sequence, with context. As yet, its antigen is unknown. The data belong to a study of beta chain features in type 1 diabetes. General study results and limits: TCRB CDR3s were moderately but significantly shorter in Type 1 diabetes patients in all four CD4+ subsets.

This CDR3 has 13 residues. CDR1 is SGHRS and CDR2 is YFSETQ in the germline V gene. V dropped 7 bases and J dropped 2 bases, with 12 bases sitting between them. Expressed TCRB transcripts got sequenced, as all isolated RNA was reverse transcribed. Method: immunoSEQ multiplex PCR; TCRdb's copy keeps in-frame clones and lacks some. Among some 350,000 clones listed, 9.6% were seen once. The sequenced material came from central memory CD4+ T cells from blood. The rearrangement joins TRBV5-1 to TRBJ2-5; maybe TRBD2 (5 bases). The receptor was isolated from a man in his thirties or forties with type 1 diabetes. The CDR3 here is CASSWSGQETQYF. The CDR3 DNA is TGCGCCAGCTCGTGGAGCGGACAAGAGACCCAGTACTTC.